The present T cell receptor beta chain was sequenced within a study of T cell responses to AZD1222 COVID-19 vaccine (dated by TCRdb to about 2021). In terms of the full investigation: AZD1222 recipients given second doses at about 4 weeks or at about 12 weeks were pooled, since spike-specific TCR depth and breadth were not found to differ between the two schedules. A total of approximately 250 trial participants underwent TCR sequencing, of whom about 200 had received two doses of AZD1222 and around 26 had received two doses of the MenACWY control vaccine. Trial participants were enrolled by age into 18-55, 56-69 and 70-plus year subgroups, with 148, 28 and 57 TCR-sequenced participants respectively.

On this clone itself: It lacks a known antigen. No base-level quality is on record; no much larger clone is a single base apart.

This specimen's time point label, interpreted: baseline before first vaccination. The vaccinee samples were drawn from two UK trials, COV001 and COV002, one of which was a single-blind randomized controlled phase 2/3 trial testing AZD1222 (ChAdOx1 nCoV-19) in healthy adults. Trial participant PBMC samples were collected at day 0 and day 28 after the second dose for TCRbeta chain sequencing. Overall study outcomes, separate from this receptor: Most participants were white British and females outnumbered males, and the authors suggested that clonal diversity may have been underestimated. CD4 TCRs associated with the vaccine covered the entire spike protein, and the dominant responses were in regions 160-218 and 743-854. Because no samples from the day 14 peak response were available, repertoires could be characterized only after the peak T cell response. Conclusions about previously exposed vaccinees were limited because only 5 or 6 AZD1222 recipients were SARS-CoV-2 seropositive at baseline. Epitopes outside the regions mutated in the B.1.351 and B.1.1.7 variants were reportedly recognized by nearly half of the unique spike-specific TCRs. In the small 56-69-year group, the increase in depth fell short of significance, most likely because of low power. A significant rise in spike-specific TCR breadth and depth was observed after two AZD1222 doses relative to day 0 and relative to MenACWY recipients.

The CDR3 regions of human TCRbeta chains were subjected to immunosequencing. Processing in the source paper ran as follows. TCRs in the repertoires were compared against a reference library of SARS-CoV-2-specific TCRs that had been generated with the MIRA antigen-specificity platform. Breadth was defined as the fraction of unique TCRs that were SARS-CoV-2-associated, and depth was defined as the fraction of total T cells that were SARS-CoV-2-associated. Using the MIRA data, each spike-specific TCR was assigned both to the spike region to which the TCR was reactive and to a CD4 or CD8 class. Log10-transformed breadth and depth values were compared by one-way ANOVA with Sidak's multiple comparisons tests. In its TCRdb copy, this immuneACCESS table keeps in-frame sequences only and misses some clones. Where compared with another copy, unresolved V genes explain less than half of these, and the others have no known cause. V and J calls and clone size are those listed in that table; D and trimming were worked out from the DNA. This sample is represented by around 100,000 clones; more than 85% of them were singletons. The biggest ten clones account for 1% to 1.5% of the sample.

This clonotype was sampled from an adult in good health. This specimen was peripheral blood, taken on day 0 of AZD1222 vaccination.

CDR3 protein: CASSLLAGVYNEQFF. The bases read TGTGCCAGCAGCCTACTAGCGGGAGTGTACAATGAGCAGTTCTTC. Recombination linked TRBV7-6 to TRBJ2-1; TRBD2 aligns with 11 central bases. Spanning cysteine to phenylalanine, the CDR3 consists of 15 amino acids. Only the CDR3 part of the read is kept: 45 bases, read in frame from the first base. Trimming accounts for 5 bases at V and 4 bases at J, while the number of junction bases matched to no gene is 4. CDR1 and CDR2 (SGHVS, FNYEAQ) derive from the germline V gene.